This T cell receptor beta chain derives from a study of blood T cell repertoires in COVID-19. Background on the study: The cDNA or gDNA used as material had been derived from T cells, B-cell-depleted T cells, or PBMCs.

With 5 bases removed from V and 11 bases from J, the gap between germline ends came to 15 bases. The CDR3 covers 12 residues. The germline V gene has CDR1 MDHEN and CDR2 SYDVKM. Per the original methods: Researchers report that nucleated cell counts were estimated from reference gene primer amplification. Libraries were prepared by immunoSEQ multiplex PCR; TCRdb keeps only in-frame clonotypes and omits some of them. V and J calls plus clone size are reproduced from that table; the DNA served to infer D and trimming. The sample records 250,000 to 300,000 clones, around 86% being singletons. The chain recombines TRBV28 with TRBJ1-1; D is uncertain. The sequencing sample was made of peripheral blood. The receptor was isolated from a man younger than 30 with active or convalescent COVID-19. Here the CDR3 reads CASSLPRNGAFF. The CDR3 region has the DNA TGTGCCAGCAGTCTCCCCCGGAACGGGGCTTTCTTT.